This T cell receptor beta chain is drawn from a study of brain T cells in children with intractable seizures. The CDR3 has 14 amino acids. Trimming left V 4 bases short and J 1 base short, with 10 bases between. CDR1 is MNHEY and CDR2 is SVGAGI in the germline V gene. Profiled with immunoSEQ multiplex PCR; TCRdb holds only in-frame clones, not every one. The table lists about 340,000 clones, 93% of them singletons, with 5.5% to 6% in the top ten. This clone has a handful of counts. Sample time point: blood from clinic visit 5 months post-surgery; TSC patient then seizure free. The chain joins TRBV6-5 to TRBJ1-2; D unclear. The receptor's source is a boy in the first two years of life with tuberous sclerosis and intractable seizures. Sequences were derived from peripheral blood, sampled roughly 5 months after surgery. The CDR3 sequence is CASSSHWNNYGYTF. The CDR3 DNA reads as TGTGCCAGCAGTTCTCATTGGAATAACTATGGCTACACCTTC.